The T cell receptor (beta chain) under discussion was sequenced for a study of spatial heterogeneity in lung cancer. Study details: Raw reads contained each unique TCR and UMI combination more than ten times on average.

This clonotype was counted many times. The antigen is not known. Germline CDR1 is MNHEY and CDR2 is SVGEGT. V was clipped by 7 bases and J by 2 bases, with 11 bases between them. CDR3 length: 14 residues. Time point here: sample taken at primary tumor resection. The study sequenced unsorted whole RNA from tumor, nontumor lung or frozen PBMC. Donation came from 70 or so patients with untreated early-stage non-small cell lung cancer. Study-level results: Blood carried ubiquitous expanded tumor TCRs more at resection than follow-up.

The presence of a unique molecular identifier marked each TCR cDNA molecule. MiXCR, run by TCRdb on the 5' RACE reads, gives a single entry per CDR3 protein. The repertoire includes some 21,000 distinct CDR3 sequences, 3% to 3.5% of them detected once, and roughly 26% sits in the top ten. The sequence came from a female donor with early-stage non-small cell lung cancer. The V call is TRBV6-2 or TRBV6-3, the J call TRBJ2-2; TRBD1 or TRBD2 may be the D gene (5 bases each). The material sequenced was PBMCs, taken at surgery. The CDR3 spells CASKDRDNTGELFF. The CDR3 DNA reads TGTGCCAGCAAGGATCGGGACAACACCGGGGAGCTGTTTTTT.